This T cell receptor (beta chain) was obtained from a study of blood T cell repertoires in COVID-19. Germline V gives CDR1 SEHNR, CDR2 FQNEAQ (reference sequence). There are 16 residues in the CDR3. Trimming shortened V by 5 bases and J by 1 base, and 15 bases separated the two germline ends. Clones were sequenced by immunoSEQ multiplex PCR, and TCRdb holds only the in-frame ones, with some missing. The sample consists of about 480,000 clones, 85% to 90% of them appearing once. Sequencing was carried out using PBMCs or T cells enriched from blood (not recorded which). The receptor was isolated from a woman aged 40 to 50 who had recovered from COVID-19. The V gene is TRBV7-9, the J gene TRBJ1-5; the D gene is possibly TRBD1 (5 bases). The CDR3 here is CASSTWKEGSNQPQHF. In DNA, the CDR3 is TGTGCCAGCAGCACCTGGAAGGAGGGGAGCAATCAGCCCCAGCATTTT.